A single sample gave rise to the 8 T cell receptor beta chains below, sequenced in a study of blood T cells in healthy people across ages. PCR was performed a second time for about 7 to 12 cycles using a sample-barcoded 5' primer and a J-beta primer mix. Each CDR3 protein is one row after TCRdb ran MiXCR on the 5' RACE reads. This sample carries some 890,000 distinct CDR3 sequences, 25% to 35% of them seen once, and the ten largest clones take roughly a tenth. The same sample was also studied in work on T cells of mothers and their children.

Source material: blood. These receptors were taken from a woman aged 40 to 55 in good health.

The V call is TRBV6-6, the J call TRBJ1-1; no firm D call. The germline V gene encodes CDR1 MNHNY and CDR2 SVGAGI (reference sequence). The CDR3 consists of 13 residues. V was clipped by 6 bases and J by 2 bases, with 10 bases between them. CDR3 sequence (DNA): TGTGCCAGCAGACAGCTTTTAAACACTGAAGCTTTCTTT. This codes for CASRQLLNTEAFF.

The count of this clonotype is one. The chain links TRBV6-2 or TRBV6-3 to TRBJ1-1; D gene unclear. The V gene lost 2 bases and the J gene lost 3 bases, with 10 bases spanning the gap. CDR3 length equals 14 residues. Germline lookup yields CDR1 MNHEY and CDR2 SVGEGT. CDR3 in amino acids: CASSYVTSDTEAFF. Written as DNA, the CDR3 is TGTGCCAGCAGTTACGTCACCTCGGACACTGAAGCTTTCTTT.

As concerns this clonotype: A much larger clone differs from this one at a single base, so this may be a read error. The genes are TRBV10-3 and TRBJ2-7; D may be TRBD1 (5 bases). This CDR3 is built from 14 residues. Trimming left V 10 bases short and J 0 bases short, with 16 bases between. CDR1 and CDR2 from the germline V gene are ENHRY and SYGVKD. CDR3 DNA: TGTGCCACCAACGGACGACAGTCCTCCTACGAGCAGTACTTC. Protein product: CATNGRQSSYEQYF.

This clonotype was observed at least ten times. The J gene is TRBJ1-2, the V gene TRBV7-8, with a possible D match to TRBD1 (5 bases). V lost 4 bases and J 0 bases, leaving 21 bases between the germline ends. The germline CDR1 and CDR2 sequences are SGHVS and FQNEAQ. CDR3 length: 18 residues. The CDR3 DNA reads as TGTGCCAGCAGCTCAGTGGCGGCAGGGATTAATTCTAACTATGGCTACACCTTC. This encodes CASSSVAAGINSNYGYTF.

With regard to this clonotype: One junction end disagrees with the germline gene, perhaps due to a read error. The chain is built from TRBV5-6 and TRBJ1-1; D is ambiguous. CDR3 length equals 12 residues. Per the germline V gene, CDR1 is SGHDT and CDR2 is YYEEEE. The CDR3 is CASTTRRTEAFF. CDR3 coding DNA: TGTGCTAGCACCACCCGGCGGACTGAAGCTTTCTTT.

This clonotype was counted once. The rearrangement uses TRBV12-3 or TRBV12-4 and TRBJ2-7; 9 bases match TRBD1. The ends lost 6 bases at V and 2 bases at J; junction bases unmatched: 11. The CDR3 contains 16 residues. CDR3 sequence (DNA): TGTGCCAGCAGCCTATTCCGGGACAGGGCCACCTACGAGCAGTACTTC. Its translation: CASSLFRDRATYEQYF.

The chain joins TRBV28 to TRBJ1-2; a weak D match, TRBD1 (6 bases). The CDR3 is 15 residues long. Trimming took off 7 bases at V and 10 bases at J, with 25 bases between the two ends. From germline, CDR1 is MDHEN and CDR2 SYDVKM. This CDR3 is CASIPGGIQDRDYTF. The CDR3 DNA is TGTGCCAGCATCCCGGGGGGCATCCAGGATCGTGACTACACCTTC.

This clonotype was seen at least ten times. The chain uses TRBV10-3 and TRBJ1-5, with D uncertain. Germline CDR1 reads ENHRY; CDR2 reads SYGVKD. Trimming left V 0 bases short and J 5 bases short, with 5 bases between. The CDR3 is 13 residues long. CDR3 sequence (DNA): TGTGCCATCAGTGAGTCGGCGGATCAGCCCCAGCATTTT. Translating gives CAISESADQPQHF.